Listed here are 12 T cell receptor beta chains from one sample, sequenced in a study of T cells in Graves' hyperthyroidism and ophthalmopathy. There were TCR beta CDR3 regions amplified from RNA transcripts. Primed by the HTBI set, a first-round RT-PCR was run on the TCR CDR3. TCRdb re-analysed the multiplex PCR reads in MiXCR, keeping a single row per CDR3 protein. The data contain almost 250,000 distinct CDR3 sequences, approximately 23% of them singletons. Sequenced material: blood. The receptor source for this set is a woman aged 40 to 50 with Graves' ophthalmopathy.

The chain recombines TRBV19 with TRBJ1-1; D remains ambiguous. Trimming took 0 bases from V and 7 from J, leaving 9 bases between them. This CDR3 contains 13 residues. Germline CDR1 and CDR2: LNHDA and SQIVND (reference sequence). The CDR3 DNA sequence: TGTGCCAGTAGTATAGAGAGCGCATATGAAGCTTTCTTT. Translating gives CASSIESAYEAFF.

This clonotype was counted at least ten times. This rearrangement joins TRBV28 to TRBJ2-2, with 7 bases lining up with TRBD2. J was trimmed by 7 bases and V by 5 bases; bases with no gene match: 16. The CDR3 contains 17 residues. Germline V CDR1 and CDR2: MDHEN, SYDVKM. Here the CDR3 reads CASSRPGAGKEDGELFF. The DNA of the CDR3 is TGTGCCAGCAGTCGCCCGGGAGCGGGAAAAGAGGACGGGGAGCTGTTTTTT.

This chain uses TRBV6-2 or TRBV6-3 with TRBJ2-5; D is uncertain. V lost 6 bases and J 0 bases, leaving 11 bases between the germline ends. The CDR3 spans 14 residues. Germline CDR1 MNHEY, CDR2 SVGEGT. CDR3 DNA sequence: TGTGCCAGCAGCAAACGGGCTAACCAAGAGACCCAGTACTTC. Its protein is CASSKRANQETQYF.

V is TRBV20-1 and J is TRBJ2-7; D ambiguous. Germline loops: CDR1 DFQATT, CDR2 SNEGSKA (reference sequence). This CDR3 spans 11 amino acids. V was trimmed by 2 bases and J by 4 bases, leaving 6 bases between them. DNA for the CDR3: TGCAGTGCTAGAAAGGGTTACGAGCAGTACGTC. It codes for CSARKGYEQYV.

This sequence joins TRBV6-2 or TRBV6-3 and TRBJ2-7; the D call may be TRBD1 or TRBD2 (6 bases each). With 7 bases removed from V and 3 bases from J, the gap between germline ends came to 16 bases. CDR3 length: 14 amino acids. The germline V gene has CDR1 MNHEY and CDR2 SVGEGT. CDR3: CASTQYGGHYEQYF. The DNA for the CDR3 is TGTGCCAGCACCCAATACGGGGGCCACTACGAGCAGTACTTC.

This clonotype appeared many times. The chain's CDR3 is CASSPPVFPQHF. The CDR3 bases are TGTGCCAGCAGCCCCCCCGTATTTCCCCAGCATTTT. The V and J genes are TRBV9 and TRBJ1-5; D ambiguous. Germline V gene lookup returns CDR1 SGDLS and CDR2 YYNGEE. V lost 4 bases and J 10 bases, leaving 12 bases between the germline ends. CDR3 length equals 12 residues.

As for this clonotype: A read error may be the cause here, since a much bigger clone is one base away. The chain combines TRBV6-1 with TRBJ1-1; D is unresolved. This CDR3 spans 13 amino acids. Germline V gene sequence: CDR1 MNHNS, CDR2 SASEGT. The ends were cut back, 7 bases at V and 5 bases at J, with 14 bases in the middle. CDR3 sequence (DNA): TGTGCCAGCATCGGACCCTCGGGGACTGAAGCTTTCTTT. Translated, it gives CASIGPSGTEAFF.

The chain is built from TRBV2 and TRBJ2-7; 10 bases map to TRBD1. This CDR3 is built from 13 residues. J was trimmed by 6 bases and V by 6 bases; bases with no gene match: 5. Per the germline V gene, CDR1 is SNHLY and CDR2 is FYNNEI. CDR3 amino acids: CASSLRTGGEQYF. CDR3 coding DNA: TGTGCCAGCAGCCTCCGGACAGGGGGCGAGCAGTACTTC.

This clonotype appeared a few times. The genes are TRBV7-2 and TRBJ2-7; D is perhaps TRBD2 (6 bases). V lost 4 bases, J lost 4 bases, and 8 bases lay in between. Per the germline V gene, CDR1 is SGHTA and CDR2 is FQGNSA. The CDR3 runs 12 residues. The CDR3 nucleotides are TGTGCCAGCAGCTGGGGACTTTACGAGCAGTACTTC. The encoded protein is CASSWGLYEQYF.

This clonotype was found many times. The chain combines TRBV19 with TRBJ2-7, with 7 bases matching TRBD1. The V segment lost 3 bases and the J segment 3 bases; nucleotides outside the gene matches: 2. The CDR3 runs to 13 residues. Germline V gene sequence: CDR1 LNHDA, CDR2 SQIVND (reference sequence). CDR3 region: CASSIRTGYEQYF. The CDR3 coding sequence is TGTGCCAGTAGTATCAGGACAGGCTACGAGCAGTACTTC.

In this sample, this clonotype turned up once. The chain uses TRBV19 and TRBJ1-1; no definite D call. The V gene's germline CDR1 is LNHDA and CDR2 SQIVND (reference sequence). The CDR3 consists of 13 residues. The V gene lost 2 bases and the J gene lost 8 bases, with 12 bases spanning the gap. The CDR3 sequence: CASSIMEQSEAFF. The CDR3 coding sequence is TGTGCCAGTAGTATAATGGAACAGTCGGAAGCTTTCTTT.

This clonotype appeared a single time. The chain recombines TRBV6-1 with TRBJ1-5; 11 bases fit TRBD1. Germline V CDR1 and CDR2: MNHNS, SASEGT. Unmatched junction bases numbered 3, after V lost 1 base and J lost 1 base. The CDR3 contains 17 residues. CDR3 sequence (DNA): TGTGCCAGCAGTGAAGGGGGGACAGGGGGAAGCAATCAGCCCCAGCATTTT. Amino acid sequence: CASSEGGTGGSNQPQHF.